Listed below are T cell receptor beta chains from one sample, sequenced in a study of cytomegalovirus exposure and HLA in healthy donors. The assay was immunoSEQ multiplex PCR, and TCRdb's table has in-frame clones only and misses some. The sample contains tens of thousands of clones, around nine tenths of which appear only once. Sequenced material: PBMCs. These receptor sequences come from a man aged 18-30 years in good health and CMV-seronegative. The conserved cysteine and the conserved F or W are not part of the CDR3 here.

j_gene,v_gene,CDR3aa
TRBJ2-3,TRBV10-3,AISEPLAGDTQY
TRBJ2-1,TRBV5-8,ASSPDRSQF
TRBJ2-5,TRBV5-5,ASSLPGVETQY
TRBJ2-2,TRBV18,ASLMTGANTGELF
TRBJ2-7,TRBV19,ASGAGTYEQY
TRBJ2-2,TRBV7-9,ASSLGGLAGPTGELF
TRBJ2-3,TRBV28,ASSGTITDTQY
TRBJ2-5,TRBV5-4,ASSATEKETQY
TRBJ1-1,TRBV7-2,ASSLSGVLNTEAF
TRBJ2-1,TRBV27,ASTSTDLPYNEQF
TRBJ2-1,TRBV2,ASTFLTSGLGEQF
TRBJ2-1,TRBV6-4,ASSDGTSDNEQF
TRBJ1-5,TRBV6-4,ASSPTGESNQPQH
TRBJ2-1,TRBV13,ASSRGLAGENEQF
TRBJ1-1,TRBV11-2,ASSLSVNTEAF
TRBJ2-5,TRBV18,ASSPYRQKRETQY
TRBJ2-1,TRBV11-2,ASSKGLANEQF
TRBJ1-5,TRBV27,ASSFQGASNQPQH
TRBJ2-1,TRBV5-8,ASSYLQGRIDNEQF
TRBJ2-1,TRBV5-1,ASSLEVAGSYNEQF
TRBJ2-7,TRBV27,ASSPGAYEQY
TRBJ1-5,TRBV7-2,ASSQKRKGGNQPQH
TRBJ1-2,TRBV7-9,ASSPWDRTPYGYT
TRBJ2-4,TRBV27,ASSSVADLAKNIQY
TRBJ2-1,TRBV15,ATSNATSGRSDEQF
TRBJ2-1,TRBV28,ASSFPGGRASTLEYNEQF
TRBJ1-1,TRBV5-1,ASSFGAQVNTEAF
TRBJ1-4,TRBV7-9,ASSLGAGTNEKLF
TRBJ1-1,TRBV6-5,ASSYTDGEVLEAF
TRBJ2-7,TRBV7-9,ASSSSGSVPEQY
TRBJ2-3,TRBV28,ASSPRGGGLSPSTDTQY